This T cell receptor (beta chain) was profiled in a study of cytomegalovirus exposure and HLA in healthy donors. Background on the study: The roughly 700 first-cohort repertoires and the 120 or so validation repertoires shared the same platform, a later analysis reported. Study-level findings and limits: Among TCR sequences, most were rare, though some public TCRs appeared in many donors. The classifier, whose performance was assessed in both the original and validation cohorts, reportedly diagnosed cytomegalovirus status with high specificity and sensitivity. The investigators catalogued 150 to 200 TCR beta chains as cytomegalovirus-associated.

Note on this clone: Its cognate antigen is unknown.

Between the trimmed V and J ends, which lost 2 bases and 4 bases, there was a span of 9 bases. This CDR3 has 13 amino acids. CDR1 SGHRS and CDR2 YFSETQ come from the germline V gene. Assay: immunoSEQ multiplex PCR; the TCRdb copy retains only in-frame clones and omits some. In the table there are approximately 120,000 clones, roughly nine tenths of which are singletons. The V gene is TRBV5-1, the J gene TRBJ1-1, with D maybe TRBD1 (6 bases). This TCR was sampled from a woman aged 18-29 years in good health and CMV-seronegative. The sample comprised PBMCs. The CDR3 nucleotides are TGCGCCAGCAGCTTCTCCAGGGGCACTGAAGCTTTCTTT. This gives the protein CASSFSRGTEAFF.